The 24 T cell receptor beta chains listed next were all sequenced from one sample in a study of T cells after yellow fever vaccination. Via MiXCR, TCRdb re-called the 5' RACE reads, giving one row per CDR3 protein. This sample has hundreds of thousands of distinct CDR3 sequences, with over 9% found just once. Sequences were derived from PBMCs, sampled on the day of the yellow fever booster vaccination. The receptor set was obtained from a man aged 25-45 years who received the YFV17D yellow fever vaccine.

The sample holds a few counts of this clonotype. The genes are TRBV7-9 and TRBJ2-3, with 8 bases matching TRBD2. The CDR3 is made up of 15 amino acids. V was clipped by 2 bases and J by 7 bases; unmatched bases: 8. Germline V gene data show CDR1 as SEHNR and CDR2 as FQNEAQ (reference sequence). In nucleotides, the CDR3 is TGTGCCAGCAGCTTAAACCGGGAGGGCCGGTATACGCAGTATTTT. Its protein product is CASSLNREGRYTQYF.

This clonotype has a handful of counts. The chain links TRBV5-1 to TRBJ2-2; weak D call: TRBD2 (6 bases). Germline assignment: CDR1 SGHRS and CDR2 YFSETQ. V dropped 2 bases and J dropped 2 bases, with 10 bases sitting between them. This CDR3 has 15 residues. This chain's CDR3 is CASSLSSVNTGELFF. The CDR3 coding sequence is TGCGCCAGCAGCTTATCTAGCGTCAACACCGGGGAGCTGTTTTTT.

This sequence joins TRBV28 and TRBJ2-5; TRBD2 matches 7 bases. V lost 5 bases to trimming and J lost 5 bases; unmatched junction nucleotides: 11. Germline CDR1 reads MDHEN; CDR2 reads SYDVKM. CDR3 length: 15 amino acids. CDR3 nucleotide sequence: TGTGCCAGCAGTCCCGGGAGGCTAGCCGGTGAGACCCAGTACTTC. Translated: CASSPGRLAGETQYF. Supplemented by reference TRBV28 and TRBJ2-5, the full variable domain reads DVKVTQSSRYLVKRTGEKVFLECVQDMDHENMFWYRQDPGLGLRLIYFSYDVKMKEKGDIPEGYSVSREKKERFSLILESASTNQTSMYLCASSPGRLAGETQYFGPGTRLLVL.

This clonotype was observed a few times. J is TRBJ2-5 and V is TRBV23-1; D not resolved. TRBV23-1 is an open reading frame, and its role is uncertain. Between the trimmed V and J ends, which lost 10 bases and 8 bases, there was a span of 8 bases. The CDR3 runs to 9 residues. CDR3 sequence reads: CATLLTQYF. The CDR3 bases are TGCGCCACTTTATTAACCCAGTACTTC.

In this sample, this clonotype turned up a few times. The chain has TRBV14 and TRBJ2-5; TRBD2 is a possible D gene (5 bases). This CDR3 has 15 amino acids. Looked up from germline, CDR1 is SGHDN and CDR2 is FVKESK. Trimming took off 4 bases at V and 5 bases at J, with 17 bases between the two ends. The CDR3 loop is CASSRGALGRETQYF. CDR3 bases: TGTGCCAGCAGCCGGGGAGCCCTTGGTAGGGAGACCCAGTACTTC.

This clonotype was seen a few times. This rearrangement joins TRBV29-1 to TRBJ2-1, with D hard to call. V dropped 4 bases and J dropped 0 bases, with 4 bases sitting between them. CDR3 size: 12 residues. Germline V gene data show CDR1 as SQVTM and CDR2 as ANQGSEA. The CDR3 loop is CSVVSSYNEQFF. In nucleotides, the CDR3 is TGCAGCGTTGTGAGCTCCTACAATGAGCAGTTCTTC.

A note on this clonotype: One end of the junction does not line up with germline, which may come from a read error. This chain joins TRBV20-1 and TRBJ2-1; 9 bases fit TRBD2. The CDR3 extends over 16 amino acids. Germline CDR1 DFQATT, CDR2 SNEGSKA (reference sequence). CDR3: CCASGEGLATYNEQFF. CDR3 nucleotide sequence: TGCTGTGCTTCCGGTGAGGGACTAGCCACCTACAATGAGCAGTTCTTC.

This clonotype was seen more than once but under ten times. The V call is TRBV5-1, the J call TRBJ1-1, with 11 positions matching TRBD1. Trimming removed 4 bases from V and 6 bases from J; junction bases left unmatched: 11. The V gene's germline CDR1 is SGHRS and CDR2 YFSETQ. This CDR3 region has 16 residues. In nucleotides, the CDR3 is TGCGCCAGCAGCGTAGTCCCGGGACAGGGGGATTCTGAAGCTTTCTTT. It yields the protein CASSVVPGQGDSEAFF.

This chain connects TRBV6-5 to TRBJ1-5; D gene uncertain. With 2 bases removed from V and 0 bases from J, the gap between germline ends came to 8 bases. The CDR3 runs 15 residues. CDR1 is MNHEY and CDR2 is SVGAGI in the germline V gene. The CDR3 DNA sequence: TGTGCCAGCAGTTACCGACCCTATAGCAATCAGCCCCAGCATTTT. Protein sequence: CASSYRPYSNQPQHF.

The V and J genes are TRBV27 and TRBJ2-1, with 10 bases matching TRBD1. There are 15 residues in the CDR3. J gave up 7 bases and V 3 bases, and 6 bases lay outside the gene matches. CDR1 and CDR2 from the germline V gene are MNHEY and SMNVEV (reference sequence). The CDR3 DNA sequence: TGTGCCAGCAGTTTCGACAGGGGGCTCGGGAATGAGCAGTTCTTC. Amino acids: CASSFDRGLGNEQFF.

In this sample, this clonotype turned up a few times. The chain couples TRBV21-1 to TRBJ2-4; the table's TRBD1 call for D was not verified on the DNA. TRBV21-1 is recorded as a pseudogene. This CDR3 spans 17 amino acids. The CDR3 spells CASSRGRGGEAKNIQYF. The CDR3 nucleotides are TGTGCCAGCAGCCGCGGGAGAGGGGGGGAAGCCAAAAACATTCAGTACTTC.

V gene TRBV6-1 combines with J gene TRBJ1-2, with TRBD1 matching 7 bases. CDR1 is MNHNS and CDR2 is SASEGT in the germline V gene. J was trimmed by 6 bases and V by 5 bases; bases with no gene match: 9. The CDR3 spans 14 residues. The DNA of the CDR3 is TGTGCCAGCAGTCAACAGGGGACTCGTCATGGCTACACCTTC. Translation: CASSQQGTRHGYTF.

The chain uses TRBV15 and TRBJ2-2; weak D call: TRBD2 (5 bases). The V gene's germline CDR1 is LNHNV and CDR2 YYDKDF (reference sequence). This CDR3 region has 14 residues. Trimming cost V 3 bases and J 7 bases, with 12 bases left between them. The chain's CDR3 is CATSRAGIDGELFF. The DNA of the CDR3 is TGTGCCACCAGCAGGGCCGGGATTGACGGGGAGCTGTTTTTT.

In its sample, this clonotype was seen a few times. This rearrangement joins TRBV7-2 to TRBJ1-2; TRBD1 agrees at 8 bases. The ends lost 5 bases at V and 4 bases at J; junction bases unmatched: 9. This CDR3 comprises 15 residues. Looked up from germline, CDR1 is SGHTA and CDR2 is FQGNSA. CDR3 sequence reads: CASSTGQGGTYGYTF. Here the CDR3 DNA reads TGTGCCAGCAGCACCGGACAGGGTGGTACCTATGGCTACACCTTC.

The V gene is TRBV12-3 or TRBV12-4, the J gene TRBJ2-2; D not resolved. This CDR3 spans 12 amino acids. The V end lost 7 bases, the J end lost 0 bases, and 3 bases lay between the germline ends. DNA of the CDR3: TGTGCCAGCAAGCCGAACACCGGGGAGCTGTTTTTT. It encodes CASKPNTGELFF.

V usage is TRBV30 and J usage is TRBJ2-2; 8 bases are shared with TRBD2. V gave up 5 bases and J gave up 5 bases; unmatched junction bases: 4. Germline values: CDR1 GTSNPN, CDR2 SVGIG (reference sequence). The CDR3 has 13 amino acids. The CDR3 DNA is TGTGCCTGGGGGACTAGGGTGACCGGGGAGCTGTTTTTT. Amino acid sequence: CAWGTRVTGELFF.

This clonotype came up a few times. The chain uses TRBV7-9 and TRBJ2-7, with 7 nucleotides matching TRBD1. This CDR3 has 15 amino acids. Unmatched junction bases numbered 9, after V lost 5 bases and J lost 2 bases. CDR1 and CDR2 (germline): SEHNR, FQNEAQ (reference sequence). CDR3: CASSTQTGSAYEQYF. The DNA for the CDR3 is TGTGCCAGCAGCACCCAGACAGGGAGTGCCTACGAGCAGTACTTC.

This chain links TRBV4-3 with TRBJ2-6, with 11 bases that match TRBD2. This CDR3 has 19 residues. Trimming at V came to 1 base and at J to 3 bases, leaving 8 bases not matched to a gene. Germline V gene data show CDR1 as LGHNA and CDR2 as YSLEER. CDR3 bases: TGCGCCAGCAGCCAAGCCCCGACTAGCGGGACATTTGGGGCCAACGTCCTGACTTTC. Protein sequence: CASSQAPTSGTFGANVLTF.

V is TRBV7-2 and J is TRBJ1-4, with no clear D. Trimming removed 3 bases from V and 0 bases from J, with 8 bases in between. Germline loops: CDR1 SGHTA, CDR2 FQGNSA. This CDR3 is built from 15 residues. CDR3 region: CASSLNGPTNEKLFF. The CDR3 DNA sequence: TGTGCCAGCAGCTTGAATGGCCCAACTAATGAAAAACTGTTTTTT. The full variable domain, its missing parts supplied by reference TRBV7-2 and TRBJ1-4, is GAGVSQSPSNKVTEKGKDVELRCDPISGHTALYWYRQSLGQGLEFLIYFQGNSAPDKSGLPSDRFSAERTGGSVSTLTIQRTQQEDSAVYLCASSLNGPTNEKLFFGSGTQLSVL.

This clonotype was counted ten times or more. This chain connects TRBV5-6 to TRBJ1-1; D is unresolved. This CDR3 has 12 residues. Trimming left V 6 bases short and J 1 base short, with 7 bases between. CDR1 is SGHDT, CDR2 YYEEEE, per germline. In DNA form, the CDR3 reads TGTGCCAGCAAAACGGGGAACACTGAAGCTTTCTTT. As protein: CASKTGNTEAFF.

A few counts support this clonotype. J is TRBJ2-1 and V is TRBV7-3, with TRBD2 identical over 7 bases. Trimming took 2 bases from V and 7 from J; bases not matched to a gene: 8. The CDR3 is 15 amino acids. Germline V gives CDR1 SGHTA, CDR2 FQGTGA. CDR3 sequence reads: CASSLYMLGGNEQFF. The CDR3, as DNA: TGTGCCAGCAGCTTATATATGCTGGGAGGGAATGAGCAGTTCTTC. Using reference TRBV7-3 and TRBJ2-1 for the parts outside the CDR3, the full variable domain is GAGVSQTPSNKVTEKGKYVELRCDPISGHTALYWYRQSLGQGPEFLIYFQGTGAADDSGLPNDRFFAVRPEGSVSTLKIQRTERGDSAVYLCASSLYMLGGNEQFFGPGTRLTVL.

This clonotype was seen at least ten times. The chain joins TRBV5-6 to TRBJ2-1, with D perhaps matching TRBD2 (5 bases). The V gene's germline CDR1 is SGHDT and CDR2 YYEEEE. Trimming shortened V by 0 bases and J by 7 bases, and 14 bases separated the two germline ends. CDR3 length: 15 amino acids. As DNA, the CDR3 is TGTGCCAGCAGCTTGGCCGGGGTAGGGTGGAATGAGCAGTTCTTC. Translated, it gives CASSLAGVGWNEQFF.

The J gene is TRBJ1-5, the V gene TRBV19; D gene ambiguous. CDR1 is LNHDA, CDR2 SQIVND, per germline (reference sequence). Trimming pared 7 bases from V and 4 bases from J, leaving 14 bases between. The CDR3 is 14 residues long. CDR3 sequence (DNA): TGTGCCAGTAATATGTGGTTGGGGAATCAGCCCCAGCATTTT. Translated, it gives CASNMWLGNQPQHF. The variable domain in full, with the rest retrieved from reference TRBV19 and TRBJ1-5, is DGGITQSPKYLFRKEGQNVTLSCEQNLNHDAMYWYRQDPGQGLRLIYYSQIVNDFQKGDIAEGYSVSREKKESFPLTVTSAQKNPTAFYLCASNMWLGNQPQHFGDGTRLSIL.

The chain recombines TRBV10-3 with TRBJ2-4; 10 nucleotides match TRBD2. The CDR3 covers 20 residues. CDR1 ENHRY and CDR2 SYGVKD come from the germline V gene. The V and J ends lost 4 bases and 0 bases, in that order; junction bases with no gene match: 15. Here the CDR3 reads CAISALGLAERGVAKNIQYF. The CDR3 nucleotides read TGTGCCATCAGTGCCCTCGGACTAGCGGAGCGGGGGGTAGCCAAAAACATTCAGTACTTC.